This T cell receptor (beta chain) was observed in a study of cytomegalovirus exposure and HLA in healthy donors. Study observations and caveats: Across donors, presence/absence analyses took sequencing depth to be roughly uniform. Other equally common chains were less clonally expanded than HLA-associated TCR beta chains, a later analysis showed.

A note on this clone: Its antigen remains unknown.

60 Vbeta and 13 Jbeta primers were used in PCR. Only in-frame clones appear in the TCRdb table, and some are missing; sequencing was by immunoSEQ multiplex PCR. The sample includes about 140,000 clones, approximately 73% of them seen just once. Germline values: CDR1 SGHVS, CDR2 FNYEAQ. The CDR3 is 14 residues long. The sequence came from a middle-aged woman in good health and CMV-seronegative. This chain connects TRBV7-6 to TRBJ2-5; 9 bases agree with TRBD1. The DNA end is a closer match to TRBJ2-7, so the J assignment may be wrong. The source material was PBMCs. CDR3 in DNA: TGTGCCAGCAGCTCACTGGACAGGGGCTACGAGCAGTACTTC. This translates into CASSSLDRGYEQYF.